Included here is one T cell receptor (beta chain) sequence, with context. This clone's antigen is unknown. No clone much larger than this one lies a single base away; base qualities are absent. The CDR3 spans 13 residues, from the cysteine through the phenylalanine. Here the CDR3 DNA is all that survives: 39 bases in frame from base 1. Taken from the germline V gene, the CDR1 and CDR2 loops are SQVTM and ANQGSEA. V lost 4 bases and J lost 3 bases; the stretch between them is 13 bases long. This sample is part of a study of blood T cell repertoires in COVID-19 (dated by TCRdb to between 2020 and 2021). For the study in its entirety: The collaborator samples originated in the United States, Italy and Spain and spanned the acute and convalescent phases of COVID-19. Nearly every sample came with metadata listing a de-identified subject ID, COVID-19 status, age in years and sex. Where HLA class I and class II types were available, the types were taken from metadata supplied by the sample provider, not from assay-based typing. A freely available public database, intended as a resource for researchers studying the immune response to SARS-CoV-2, is where the repertoires were released. Deeply sampled blood TCRbeta repertoires from subjects exposed to, actively infected with, or recovered from COVID-19 were included in the dataset. The material from the prospective study consisted of cDNA or gDNA derived from T cells, B-cell-depleted T cells, or PBMCs. The samples were drawn from the first 160 participants of the ongoing ImmuneRACE study and from 1,254 subjects provided by 6 global collaborators. General study outcomes and caveats: The quantity of clinical and demographic metadata differed by source and by participant and was supplied without curation.

Enrolling through a virtual design, the prospective study's participants ranged in age from roughly 18 to 100 years and lived across 20 to 25 United States geographic areas. Cohort assignment in the prospective study relied on participant-reported clinical history from a screening survey and a study questionnaire. Recovered participants in ImmuneRACE Cohort 3 were defined by two consecutive negative NP/OP PCR tests, clearance by a healthcare professional, or resolution of symptoms. Each participant in the prospective study had whole blood, serum and a nasopharyngeal or oropharyngeal swab collected by mobile phlebotomists. Over a roughly two-month period, participants in the prospective study had the option of providing additional blood draws and questionnaires. Blood samples from the prospective study were shipped frozen or at room temperature prior to DNA extraction. The immunoSEQ Assay, a bias-controlled multiplex PCR, was used to amplify TCRbeta CDR3 regions from genomic DNA. From the authors' description of their analysis: The number of nucleated cells in each sample was estimated by amplification of reference gene primers within the assay. Sequence reads were collapsed and filtered to measure the absolute abundance of every unique TCRbeta CDR3 rearrangement. Productive Simpson clonality was computed per sample as the square root of Simpson's diversity index over productive rearrangements. The table was pulled from immuneACCESS by TCRdb, which kept in-frame rearrangements only. Such tables lose some clones; where checked, under half of the loss comes from unresolved V genes, and the rest has no known cause. The DNA gave D and trimming, while V, J and clone size come from that table. This sample holds 300,000 or so clones; roughly 87% were observed only once. The ten largest clones capture approximately 0.93% of the sample.

The chain links TRBV29-1 with TRBJ2-7, and TRBD2 may be the D gene, going by 6 matching bases. This TCR came from a woman aged 30 to 39 who had recovered from COVID-19. The sample taken for sequencing was PBMCs or T cells enriched from blood (not recorded which). In nucleotide form, the sequence is TGCAGCGTTGCGCGGGTGGACTACTACGAGCAGTACTTC. The resulting protein is CSVARVDYYEQYF.